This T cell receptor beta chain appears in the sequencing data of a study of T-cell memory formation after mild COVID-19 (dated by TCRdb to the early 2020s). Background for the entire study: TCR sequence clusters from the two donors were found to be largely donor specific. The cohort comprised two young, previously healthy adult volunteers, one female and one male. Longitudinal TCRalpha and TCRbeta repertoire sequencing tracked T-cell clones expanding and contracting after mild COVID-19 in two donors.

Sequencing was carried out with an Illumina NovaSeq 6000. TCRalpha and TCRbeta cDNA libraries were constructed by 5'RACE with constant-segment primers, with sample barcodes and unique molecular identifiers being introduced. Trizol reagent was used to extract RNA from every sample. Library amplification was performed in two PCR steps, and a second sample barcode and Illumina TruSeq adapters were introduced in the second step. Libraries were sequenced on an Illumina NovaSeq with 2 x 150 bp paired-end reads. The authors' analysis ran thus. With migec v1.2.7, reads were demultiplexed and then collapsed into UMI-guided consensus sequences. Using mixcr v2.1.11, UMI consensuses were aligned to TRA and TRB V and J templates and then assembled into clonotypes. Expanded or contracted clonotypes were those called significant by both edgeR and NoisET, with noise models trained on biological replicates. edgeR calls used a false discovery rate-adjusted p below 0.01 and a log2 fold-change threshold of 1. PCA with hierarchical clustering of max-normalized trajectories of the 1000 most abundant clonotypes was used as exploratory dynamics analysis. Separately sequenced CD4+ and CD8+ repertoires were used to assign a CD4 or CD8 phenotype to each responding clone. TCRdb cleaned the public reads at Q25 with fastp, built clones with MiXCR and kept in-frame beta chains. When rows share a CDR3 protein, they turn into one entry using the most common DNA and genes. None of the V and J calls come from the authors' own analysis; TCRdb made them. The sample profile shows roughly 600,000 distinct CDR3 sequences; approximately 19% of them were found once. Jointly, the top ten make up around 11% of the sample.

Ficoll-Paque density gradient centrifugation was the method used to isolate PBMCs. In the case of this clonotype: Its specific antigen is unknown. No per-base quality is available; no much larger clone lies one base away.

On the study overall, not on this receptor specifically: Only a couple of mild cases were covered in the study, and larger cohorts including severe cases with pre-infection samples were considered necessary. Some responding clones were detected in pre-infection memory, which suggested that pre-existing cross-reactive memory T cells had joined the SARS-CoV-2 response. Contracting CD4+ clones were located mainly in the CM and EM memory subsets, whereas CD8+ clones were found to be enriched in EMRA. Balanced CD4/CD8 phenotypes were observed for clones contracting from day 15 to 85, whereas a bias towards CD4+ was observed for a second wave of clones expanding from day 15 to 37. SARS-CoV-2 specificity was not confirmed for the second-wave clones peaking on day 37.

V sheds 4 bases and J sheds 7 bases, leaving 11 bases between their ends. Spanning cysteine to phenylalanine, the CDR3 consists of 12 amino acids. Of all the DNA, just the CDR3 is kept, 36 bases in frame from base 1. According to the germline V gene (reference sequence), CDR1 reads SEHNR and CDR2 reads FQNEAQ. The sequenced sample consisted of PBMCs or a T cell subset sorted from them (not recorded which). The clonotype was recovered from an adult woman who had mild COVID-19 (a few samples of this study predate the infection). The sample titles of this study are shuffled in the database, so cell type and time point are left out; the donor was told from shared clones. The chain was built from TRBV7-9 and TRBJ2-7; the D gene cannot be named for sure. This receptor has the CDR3 CASSSRHPEQYF. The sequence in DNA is TGTGCCAGCAGCTCCCGTCATCCGGAGCAGTACTTC.